Shown below are 32 T cell receptor beta chains from a single sample sequenced in a study of monozygotic twins with inflammatory bowel disease. Each CDR3 protein gets one entry in TCRdb, which reprocessed the 5' RACE reads and gives no DNA. This sample's table reports 150,000 to 200,000 distinct CDR3 sequences. The source material was blood. Source of these receptors: a human donor with ulcerative colitis or Crohn's disease, or a healthy co-twin of an affected twin (not recorded which).

The chain has TRBV7-9 and TRBJ2-1. CDR3 length equals 12 residues. The germline V gene has CDR1 SEHNR and CDR2 FQNEAQ (reference sequence). CDR3: CASSLDPNEQFF.

V is TRBV20-1 and J is TRBJ1-4. The CDR3 is 12 residues long. Germline loops: CDR1 DFQATT, CDR2 SNEGSKA (reference sequence). The CDR3 sequence: CSAGLAGQKLFF.

The chain links TRBV20-1 to TRBJ1-5; as DNA is missing, the TRBD1 call by TCRdb cannot be tested. Per the germline V gene, CDR1 is DFQATT and CDR2 is SNEGSKA (reference sequence). The CDR3 is 15 amino acids. CDR3 region: CSASPGRGGGQPQHF.

The rearrangement links TRBV12-5 to TRBJ2-1; TCRdb gives TRBD2 as the D gene, but with no DNA this cannot be confirmed. The CDR3 is made up of 15 amino acids. Germline V CDR1 and CDR2: LGHNT, FRNRAP. The CDR3 reads CASAPGTSGSNEQFF.

The chain is built from TRBV12-3 or TRBV12-4 and TRBJ2-1; the TCRdb call, TRBD2, lacks DNA for checking. This CDR3 region has 15 residues. CDR3 in amino acids: CASTRAGDSYNEQFF.

The chain recombines TRBV7-6 with TRBJ1-6; TCRdb selects TRBD1, and the lack of DNA leaves this call unchecked. The germline V gene has CDR1 SGHVS and CDR2 FNYEAQ. CDR3 size: 14 residues. The CDR3 sequence is CASSFRTQGSPLHF.

The rearrangement uses TRBV10-3 and TRBJ2-5; TCRdb picks TRBD2, but there is no DNA to check that call. Germline loops: CDR1 ENHRY, CDR2 SYGVKD. This CDR3 is 15 amino acids long. The chain's CDR3 is CASSDGLAGLETQYF.

J is TRBJ2-3 and V is TRBV18; TCRdb's D call of TRBD1 is untestable without DNA. Looked up from germline, CDR1 is KGHSH and CDR2 is LQKENI. This CDR3 has 17 residues. This CDR3 reads CASSPDWTVTSTDTQYF.

The CDR3 loop reads CASSAARGPYEQYF. J is TRBJ2-7 and V is TRBV7-2; TCRdb proposes TRBD1, but this gene call is untestable without DNA. The CDR3 loop spans 14 amino acids. Per the germline V gene, CDR1 is SGHTA and CDR2 is FQGNSA.

CDR3 amino acids: CASSSYREMDEQYF. The V call is TRBV27, the J call TRBJ2-7; the D call from TCRdb, TRBD1, cannot be confirmed without DNA. The CDR3 loop spans 14 amino acids. Per the germline V gene, CDR1 is MNHEY and CDR2 is SMNVEV (reference sequence).

This rearrangement joins TRBV7-8 to TRBJ2-1; TCRdb selects TRBD2, and the lack of DNA leaves this call unchecked. Germline values: CDR1 SGHVS, CDR2 FQNEAQ. CDR3 length: 18 residues. CDR3: CASSPGLAGGSFYNEQFF.

The chain joins TRBV20-1 to TRBJ1-1. CDR1 is DFQATT and CDR2 is SNEGSKA in the germline V gene (reference sequence). This CDR3 is 14 amino acids long. The chain's CDR3 is CSARRGGSNTEAFF.

The chain uses TRBV20-1 and TRBJ2-3; TCRdb's D gene call, TRBD1, goes unchecked for lack of DNA. This CDR3 is 14 amino acids long. Germline-derived CDR1 and CDR2 are DFQATT and SNEGSKA (reference sequence). This chain's CDR3 is CSAGRPGKGDTQYF.

This chain connects TRBV7-2 to TRBJ1-2; there is no DNA to check the TCRdb D call of TRBD1. Germline V lookup: CDR1 SGHTA, CDR2 FQGNSA. The CDR3 length is 14 residues. The CDR3 sequence is CASSRPDMGSGYTF.

The CDR3 spells CSARDAALSSYEQYF. V gene TRBV20-1 combines with J gene TRBJ2-7; with no DNA, the TCRdb D assignment of TRBD2 cannot be verified. Germline-derived CDR1 and CDR2 are DFQATT and SNEGSKA (reference sequence). This CDR3 has 15 amino acids.

The genes are TRBV5-6 and TRBJ2-1; TCRdb outputs TRBD2, but without DNA this stays unchecked. CDR3 length equals 19 residues. CDR1 is SGHDT, CDR2 YYEEEE, per germline. The CDR3 loop is CASSLWTAPGLRRYNEQFF.

The rearrangement uses TRBV27 and TRBJ1-3; the D gene TCRdb calls, TRBD1, cannot be checked with no DNA. This CDR3 region has 12 residues. The germline V gene has CDR1 MNHEY and CDR2 SMNVEV (reference sequence). CDR3 residues: CASSGFGNTIYF.

J is TRBJ1-1 and V is TRBV5-6. The length of the CDR3 is 16 residues. Germline CDR1 SGHDT, CDR2 YYEEEE. The CDR3 is CASSLGFANMNTEAFF.

This sequence joins TRBV5-1 and TRBJ1-2. Looked up from germline, CDR1 is SGHRS and CDR2 is YFSETQ. The CDR3 has 13 amino acids. CDR3 protein: CASSSGAIYGYTF.

The rearrangement links TRBV5-1 to TRBJ2-2; the D call of TRBD2 rests on TCRdb alone, since no DNA is present to check it. Germline V CDR1 and CDR2: SGHRS, YFSETQ. The CDR3 loop spans 15 amino acids. CDR3 protein: CASSRLAGEGGELFF.

This chain links TRBV20-1 with TRBJ1-1. The CDR3 is made up of 14 amino acids. The V gene's germline CDR1 is DFQATT and CDR2 SNEGSKA (reference sequence). CDR3 residues: CSARRGRMNTEAFF.

The rearrangement uses TRBV20-1 and TRBJ2-5; absent DNA, TCRdb's TRBD2 call cannot be checked. The CDR3 loop spans 16 amino acids. Looked up from germline, CDR1 is DFQATT and CDR2 is SNEGSKA (reference sequence). This chain's CDR3 is CSARPWTSGSQETQYF.

This chain uses TRBV7-2 with TRBJ2-2; TCRdb calls TRBD2, which cannot be checked without DNA. Germline CDR1 reads SGHTA; CDR2 reads FQGNSA. The CDR3 has 18 residues. CDR3 sequence: CASSLGLAGGPGTGELFF.

The chain's CDR3 is CSAEAASRAYGYTF. The genes are TRBV29-1 and TRBJ1-2. Germline CDR1 and CDR2: SQVTM and ANQGSEA. The CDR3 totals 14 residues.

This sequence joins TRBV20-1 and TRBJ2-6; absent DNA, TCRdb's TRBD1 call cannot be checked. There are 20 residues in the CDR3. Germline-derived CDR1 and CDR2 are DFQATT and SNEGSKA (reference sequence). The CDR3 sequence is CSARESGARQAFSGANVLTF.

This rearrangement joins TRBV5-1 to TRBJ2-5. In germline, CDR1 is SGHRS, CDR2 YFSETQ. There are 14 residues in the CDR3. The CDR3 here is CASSWGRSKETQYF.

The V call is TRBV24-1, the J call TRBJ1-5; TCRdb reports TRBD1, a call that lacks DNA to check it against. The CDR3 sequence is 14 residues long. The germline V gene has CDR1 KGHDR and CDR2 SFDVKD. CDR3 residues: CATGDTGPNQPQHF.

The chain combines TRBV11-2 with TRBJ2-3. The CDR3 runs to 15 residues. CDR1 is SGHAT, CDR2 FQNNGV, per germline. The CDR3 here is CASSRSLVYADTQYF.

J is TRBJ2-7 and V is TRBV6-2 or TRBV6-3. The CDR3 runs 11 residues. CDR1 is MNHEY, CDR2 SVGEGT, per germline. CDR3 region: CASRERYEQYF.

The chain couples TRBV20-1 to TRBJ2-2; TCRdb proposes TRBD1, but this gene call is untestable without DNA. The CDR3 is 13 residues long. Germline assignment: CDR1 DFQATT and CDR2 SNEGSKA (reference sequence). The CDR3 loop reads CSATRDPTGELFF.

The rearrangement uses TRBV27 and TRBJ2-3. CDR3 length: 14 residues. Looked up from germline, CDR1 is MNHEY and CDR2 is SMNVEV (reference sequence). CDR3 amino acids: CASSSLDSTDTQYF.

The V and J genes are TRBV5-1 and TRBJ1-1; TCRdb lists TRBD1, though no DNA is available to test this call. The CDR3 sequence is 15 residues long. Germline V gene data show CDR1 as SGHRS and CDR2 as YFSETQ. The CDR3: CASSLEGQGRTEAFF.